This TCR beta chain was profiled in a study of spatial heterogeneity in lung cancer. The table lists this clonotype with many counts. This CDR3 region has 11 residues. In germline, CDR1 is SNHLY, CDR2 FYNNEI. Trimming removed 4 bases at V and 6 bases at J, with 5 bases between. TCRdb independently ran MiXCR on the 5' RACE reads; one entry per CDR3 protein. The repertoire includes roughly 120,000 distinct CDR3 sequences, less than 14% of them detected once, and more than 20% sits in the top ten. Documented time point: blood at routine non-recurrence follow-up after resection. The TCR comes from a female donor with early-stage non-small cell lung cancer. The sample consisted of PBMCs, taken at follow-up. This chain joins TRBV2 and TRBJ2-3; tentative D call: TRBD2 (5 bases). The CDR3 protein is CASSGRDTQYF. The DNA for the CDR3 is TGTGCCAGCAGTGGGAGGGATACGCAGTATTTT.